The 8 T cell receptor beta chains reported below all come from one sample, sequenced in a study of prognosis after radiotherapy for stage I lung cancer (dated by TCRdb to the early 2020s). The sample was run on an Illumina HiSeq 3000. The TCR beta CDR3 region was amplified from genomic DNA by two rounds of multiplex PCR. In the first round of PCR, primers specific to each TRBV and TRBJ gene were used, and the primer sequences are filed in Chinese patent CN105087789A. TCRdb redid the processing of the public reads, applying fastp at Q25 and MiXCR, and retained in-frame beta chains. CDR3 protein duplicates are merged, each entry listing the most common genes and DNA. The table for this sample lists around 59,000 distinct CDR3 sequences; about 25% of them were counted only once. The ten largest clonotypes hold under 10% of the sample. This sample comprised PBMCs, obtained before or after stereotactic body radiation therapy (not recorded which). The origin of the receptors is a donor over 45 with non-small cell lung cancer.

This clonotype was recorded at least ten times. The chain couples TRBV7-9 to TRBJ2-7; 7 nucleotides match TRBD1. The V gene's germline CDR1 is SEHNR and CDR2 FQNEAQ (reference sequence). This CDR3 spans 14 amino acids. J lost 1 base, V lost 3 bases, and 3 bases had no gene match. CDR3: CASSLGTASYEQYF. The CDR3 nucleotides read TGTGCCAGCAGCTTGGGGACAGCGTCCTACGAGCAGTACTTC. Full variable domain (missing parts from reference TRBV7-9 and TRBJ2-7): DTGVSQNPRHKITKRGQNVTFRCDPISEHNRLYWYRQTLGQGPEFLTYFQNEAQLEKSRLLSDRFSAERPKGSFSTLEIQRTEQGDSAMYLCASSLGTASYEQYFGPGTRLTVT.

In its sample, this clonotype was seen many times. The rearrangement uses TRBV7-9 and TRBJ2-6; D uncertain. The CDR3 has 13 amino acids. Per the germline V gene, CDR1 is SEHNR and CDR2 is FQNEAQ (reference sequence). The V and J ends lost 2 bases and 15 bases respectively, with 14 bases between them. The CDR3: CASSLIVGQPLTF. CDR3 nucleotides: TGTGCCAGCAGCTTAATCGTCGGTCAGCCCCTGACTTTC.

This clonotype was recorded at least ten times. The chain employs TRBV11-2 and TRBJ1-2; D gene unclear. Germline lookup yields CDR1 SGHAT and CDR2 FQNNGV. V shed 5 bases and J shed 6 bases, with 22 bases lying between them. The length of the CDR3 is 16 residues. The CDR3 loop is CASSPQTPGLPDGYTF. The CDR3 DNA reads TGTGCCAGCAGCCCACAAACCCCGGGCCTCCCTGATGGCTACACCTTC.

This clonotype was detected many times. CDR3 protein: CASSLTASREQFF. For the CDR3, the DNA is TGTGCCAGCAGCTTAACAGCTAGTCGTGAGCAGTTCTTC. The chain is built from TRBV7-3 and TRBJ2-1; no clear D gene. This CDR3 comprises 13 residues. Germline V lookup: CDR1 SGHTA, CDR2 FQGTGA. Trimming shortened V by 0 bases and J by 9 bases, and 9 bases separated the two germline ends. The full variable domain, completed using reference TRBV7-3 and TRBJ2-1, is GAGVSQTPSNKVTEKGKYVELRCDPISGHTALYWYRQSLGQGPEFLIYFQGTGAADDSGLPNDRFFAVRPEGSVSTLKIQRTERGDSAVYLCASSLTASREQFFGPGTRLTVL.

This clonotype was counted between two and nine times. With a much larger clone just one base away, this may be a read error. V is TRBV6-2 or TRBV6-3 and J is TRBJ2-1; tentatively, D is TRBD2 (6 bases). V was cut by 8 bases and J by 6 bases, with 17 bases left in between. Germline CDR1 and CDR2: MNHEY and SVGEGT. This CDR3 spans 14 amino acids. CDR3: CASGEVGRRNEQFF. CDR3 DNA: TGTGCCAGCGGTGAAGTTGGGAGGCGCAATGAGCAGTTCTTC.

In its sample, this clonotype was seen many times. CDR3 amino acids: CATGTGGIQNEQFF. The CDR3 coding sequence is TGTGCCACGGGGACAGGGGGTATTCAAAATGAGCAGTTCTTC. The chain is built from TRBV19 and TRBJ2-1; 11 bases agree with TRBD1. J was trimmed by 7 bases and V by 10 bases; bases with no gene match: 9. CDR1 is LNHDA, CDR2 SQIVND, per germline (reference sequence). This CDR3 has 14 residues.

The table lists this clonotype with many counts. The V gene is TRBV2, the J gene TRBJ2-1; D perhaps matches TRBD1 (5 bases). V lost 7 bases and J lost 7, with 17 bases in between. The V gene's germline CDR1 is SNHLY and CDR2 FYNNEI. This CDR3 has 14 residues. The CDR3 here is CASTDSFLPNEQFF. CDR3 coding DNA: TGTGCCAGCACTGACAGTTTCTTACCAAATGAGCAGTTCTTC.

This clonotype was counted ten times or more. This chain links TRBV5-4 with TRBJ2-3; 8 bases align to TRBD2. Trimming took 5 bases from V and 6 from J; bases not matched to a gene: 11. In germline, CDR1 is SGHNT, CDR2 YYREEE (reference sequence). The CDR3 is 15 amino acids. The CDR3 region has the DNA TGTGCCAGCAGTCCCCCTCGGGGGGGCCGTGATACGCAGTATTTT. Its translation is CASSPPRGGRDTQYF.